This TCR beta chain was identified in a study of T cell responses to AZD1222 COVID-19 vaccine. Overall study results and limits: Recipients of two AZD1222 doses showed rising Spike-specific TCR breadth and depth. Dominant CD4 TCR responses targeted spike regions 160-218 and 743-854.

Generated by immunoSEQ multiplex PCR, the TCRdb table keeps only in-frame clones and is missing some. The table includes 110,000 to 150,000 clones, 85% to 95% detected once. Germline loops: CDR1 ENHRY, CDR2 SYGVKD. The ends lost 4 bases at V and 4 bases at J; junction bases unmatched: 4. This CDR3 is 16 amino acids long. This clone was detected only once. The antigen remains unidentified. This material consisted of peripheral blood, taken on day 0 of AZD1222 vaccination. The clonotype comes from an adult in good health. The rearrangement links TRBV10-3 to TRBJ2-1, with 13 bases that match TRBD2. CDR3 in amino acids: CAISGTSGGLYNEQFF. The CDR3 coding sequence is TGTGCCATCAGTGGGACTAGCGGGGGCCTTTACAATGAGCAGTTCTTC.